This TCR beta chain was captured by sequencing in a study of T cells after yellow fever vaccination. General observations from the study: Researchers cautioned that FACS-sorted repertoires could harbor abundant clonotypes contaminating from the bulk population. A secondary response was less intense yet reached its peak sooner, at day 5 versus 15. Reappearance after the booster was seen for most primary-vaccination clones, at around 95% CD4 and 85% to 90% CD8.

The CDR3 contains 15 residues. With 6 bases removed from V and 2 bases from J, the gap between germline ends came to 18 bases. CDR1 DFQATT and CDR2 SNEGSKA come from the germline V gene (reference sequence). This clonotype was counted between two and nine times. Its antigen remains unidentified. Researchers made TCR cDNA using 5'RACE template switching, and this step added a universal primer site and UMIs. TCRdb re-called the 5' RACE reads with MiXCR, one entry per CDR3 protein. The repertoire includes around 300,000 distinct CDR3 sequences, approximately 4.5% of them detected once, and approximately 19% sits in the top ten.

This clonotype was sampled from a man aged 18 to 35 who received the YFV17D yellow fever vaccine. This chain links TRBV20-1 with TRBJ2-3; D possibly corresponds to TRBD2 (6 bases). The material was PBMCs, obtained 15 days after the yellow fever booster vaccination. The CDR3, as DNA: TGCAGTGCGCCTGCTAGCGAGACGACCACAGATACGCAGTATTTT. Protein sequence: CSAPASETTTDTQYF.